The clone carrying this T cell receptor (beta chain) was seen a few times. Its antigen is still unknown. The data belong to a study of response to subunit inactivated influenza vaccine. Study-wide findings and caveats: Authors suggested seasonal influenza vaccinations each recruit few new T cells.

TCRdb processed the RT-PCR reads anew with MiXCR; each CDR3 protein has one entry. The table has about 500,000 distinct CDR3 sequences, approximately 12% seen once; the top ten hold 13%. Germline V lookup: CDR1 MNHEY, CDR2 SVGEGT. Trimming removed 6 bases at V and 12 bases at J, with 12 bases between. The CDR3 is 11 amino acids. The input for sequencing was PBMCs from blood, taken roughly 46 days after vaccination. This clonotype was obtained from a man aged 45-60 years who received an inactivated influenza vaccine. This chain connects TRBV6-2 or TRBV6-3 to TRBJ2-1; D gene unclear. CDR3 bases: TGTGCCAGCAGGTCGGGCCTAGGGCAGTTCTTC. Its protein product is CASRSGLGQFF.